This TCR beta chain was recovered during a study of shared clonotypes between healthy human individuals. About the study: Plates per donor: three CD4 naive, three CD4 memory, two CD8 naive, one CD8 memory.

HIV-negative, healthy adults without recent acute infections or vaccinations were the donors. Study-wide points: Non-shared clonotypes had lower generation probabilities than those shared by all four donors.

Repertoires were generated with immunoSEQ multiplex PCR, while TCRdb's copy carries only in-frame clones and drops some. Here the sample spans 2 million to 3 million clones, under 95% being singletons. Remarks on this clone: Its antigen is not known.

The germline CDR1 and CDR2 sequences are MDHEN and SYDVKM. The ends lost 6 bases at V and 4 bases at J; junction bases unmatched: 6. CDR3 length: 15 residues. This TCR was sampled from a young man in good health. Some clones in this sample may be carry-over from other donors' samples. The chain joins TRBV28 to TRBJ2-1, with 10 positions matching TRBD2. Sample: naive CD4+ T cells from PBMCs. Indicated subset: CD45RA+ positively selected. The CDR3, as DNA: TGTGCCAGCAGCCCAACTAGCGGGGAGTACAATGAGCAGTTCTTC. Its translation: CASSPTSGEYNEQFF.